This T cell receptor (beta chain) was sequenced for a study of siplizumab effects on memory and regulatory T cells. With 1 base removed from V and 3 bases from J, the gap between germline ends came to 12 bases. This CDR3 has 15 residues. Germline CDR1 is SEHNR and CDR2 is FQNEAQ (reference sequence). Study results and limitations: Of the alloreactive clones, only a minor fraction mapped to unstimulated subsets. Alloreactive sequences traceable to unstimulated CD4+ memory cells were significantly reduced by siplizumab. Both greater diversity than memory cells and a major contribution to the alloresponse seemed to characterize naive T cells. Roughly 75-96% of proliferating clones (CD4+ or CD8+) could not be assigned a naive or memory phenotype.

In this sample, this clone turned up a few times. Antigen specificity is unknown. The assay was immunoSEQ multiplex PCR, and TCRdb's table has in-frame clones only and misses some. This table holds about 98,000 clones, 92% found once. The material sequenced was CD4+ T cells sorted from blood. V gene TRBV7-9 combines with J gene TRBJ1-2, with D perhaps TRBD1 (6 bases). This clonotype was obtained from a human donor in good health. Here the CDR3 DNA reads TGTGCCAGCAGCTTAGTTCGTTCAGGGGACTATGGCTACACCTTC. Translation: CASSLVRSGDYGYTF.